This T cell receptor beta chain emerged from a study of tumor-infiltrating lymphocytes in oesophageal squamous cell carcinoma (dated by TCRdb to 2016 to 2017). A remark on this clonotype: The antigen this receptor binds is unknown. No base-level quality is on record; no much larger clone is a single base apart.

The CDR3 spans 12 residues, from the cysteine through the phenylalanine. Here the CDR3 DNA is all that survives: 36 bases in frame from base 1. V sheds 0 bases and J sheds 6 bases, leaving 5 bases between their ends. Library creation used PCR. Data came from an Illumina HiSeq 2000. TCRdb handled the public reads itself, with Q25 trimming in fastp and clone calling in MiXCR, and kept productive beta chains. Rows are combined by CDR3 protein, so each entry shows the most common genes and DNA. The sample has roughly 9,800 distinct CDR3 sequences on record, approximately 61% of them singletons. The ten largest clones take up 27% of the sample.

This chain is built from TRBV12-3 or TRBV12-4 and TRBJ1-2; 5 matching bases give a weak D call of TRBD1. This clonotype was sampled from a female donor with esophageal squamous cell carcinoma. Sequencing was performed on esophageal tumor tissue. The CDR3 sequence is CASSLAGDGYTF. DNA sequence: TGTGCCAGCAGTTTAGCAGGGGATGGCTACACCTTC.